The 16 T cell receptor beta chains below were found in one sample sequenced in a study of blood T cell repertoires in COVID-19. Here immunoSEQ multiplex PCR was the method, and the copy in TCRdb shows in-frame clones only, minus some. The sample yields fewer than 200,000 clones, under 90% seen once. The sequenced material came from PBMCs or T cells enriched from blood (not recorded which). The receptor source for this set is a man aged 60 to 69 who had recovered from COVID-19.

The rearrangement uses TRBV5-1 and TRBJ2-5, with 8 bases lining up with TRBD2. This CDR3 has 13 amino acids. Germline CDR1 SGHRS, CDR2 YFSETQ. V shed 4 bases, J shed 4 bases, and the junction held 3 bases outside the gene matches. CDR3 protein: CASSSRGGETQYF. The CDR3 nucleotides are TGCGCCAGCAGCAGTCGGGGGGGAGAGACCCAGTACTTC.

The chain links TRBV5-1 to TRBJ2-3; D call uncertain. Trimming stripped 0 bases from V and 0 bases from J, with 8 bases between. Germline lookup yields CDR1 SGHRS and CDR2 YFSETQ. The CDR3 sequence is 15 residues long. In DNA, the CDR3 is TGCGCCAGCAGCTTGGCAAAGAGGAGCACAGATACGCAGTATTTT. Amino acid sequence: CASSLAKRSTDTQYF.

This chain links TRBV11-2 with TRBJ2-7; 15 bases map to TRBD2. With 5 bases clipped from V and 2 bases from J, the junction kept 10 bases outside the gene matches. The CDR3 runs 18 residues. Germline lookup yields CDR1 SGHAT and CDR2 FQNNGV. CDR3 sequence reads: CASSLTGTSGGYPYEQYF. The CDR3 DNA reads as TGTGCCAGCAGCCTCACCGGGACTAGCGGGGGGTACCCCTACGAGCAGTACTTC.

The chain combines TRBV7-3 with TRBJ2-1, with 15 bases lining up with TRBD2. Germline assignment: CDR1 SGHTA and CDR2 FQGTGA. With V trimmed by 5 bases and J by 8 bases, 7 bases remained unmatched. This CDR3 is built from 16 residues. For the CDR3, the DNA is TGTGCCAGCAGCCTGGGACTAGCGGGAGGTCTCGATGAGCAGTTCTTC. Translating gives CASSLGLAGGLDEQFF.

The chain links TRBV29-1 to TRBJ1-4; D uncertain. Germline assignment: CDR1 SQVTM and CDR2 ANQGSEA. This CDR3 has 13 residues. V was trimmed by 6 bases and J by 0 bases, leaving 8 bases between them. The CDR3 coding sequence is TGCAGCGTCCGTTCTACAACTAATGAAAAACTGTTTTTT. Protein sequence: CSVRSTTNEKLFF.

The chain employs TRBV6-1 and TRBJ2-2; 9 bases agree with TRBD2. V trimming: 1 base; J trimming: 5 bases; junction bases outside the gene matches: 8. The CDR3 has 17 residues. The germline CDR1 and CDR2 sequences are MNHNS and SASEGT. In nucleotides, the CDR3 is TGTGCCAGCAGTGAAGGTGGACTAGCGCTGGGGACCGGGGAGCTGTTTTTT. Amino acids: CASSEGGLALGTGELFF.

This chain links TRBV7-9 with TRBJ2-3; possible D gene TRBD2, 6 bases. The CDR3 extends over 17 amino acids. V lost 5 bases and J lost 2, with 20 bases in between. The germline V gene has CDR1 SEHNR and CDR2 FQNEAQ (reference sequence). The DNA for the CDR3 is TGTGCCAGCAGCCGATCCGATACGGGGGAACACACAGATACGCAGTATTTT. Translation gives CASSRSDTGEHTDTQYF.

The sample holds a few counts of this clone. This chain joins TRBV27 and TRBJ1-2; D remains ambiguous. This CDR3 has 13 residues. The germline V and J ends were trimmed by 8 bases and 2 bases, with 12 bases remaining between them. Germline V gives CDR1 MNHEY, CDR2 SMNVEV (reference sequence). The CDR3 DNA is TGTGCCAGCGCCGTAGGAGCGAACTATGGCTACACCTTC. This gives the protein CASAVGANYGYTF.

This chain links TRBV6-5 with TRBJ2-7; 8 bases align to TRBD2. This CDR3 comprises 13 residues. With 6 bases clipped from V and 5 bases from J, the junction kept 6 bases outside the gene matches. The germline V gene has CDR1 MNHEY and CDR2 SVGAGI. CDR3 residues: CASRGLDRDEQYF. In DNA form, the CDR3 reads TGTGCCAGCAGGGGACTAGATCGGGACGAGCAGTACTTC.

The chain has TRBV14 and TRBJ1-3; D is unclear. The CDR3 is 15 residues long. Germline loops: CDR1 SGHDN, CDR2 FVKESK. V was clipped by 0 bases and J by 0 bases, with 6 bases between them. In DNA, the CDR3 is TGTGCCAGCAGCCAAGATCTGTTCTCTGGAAACACCATATATTTT. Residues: CASSQDLFSGNTIYF.

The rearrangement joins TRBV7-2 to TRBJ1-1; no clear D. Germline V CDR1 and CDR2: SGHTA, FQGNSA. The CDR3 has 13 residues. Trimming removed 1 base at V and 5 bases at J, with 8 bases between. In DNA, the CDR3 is TGTGCCAGCAGCTTAGTTCCGGAGACTGAAGCTTTCTTT. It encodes CASSLVPETEAFF.

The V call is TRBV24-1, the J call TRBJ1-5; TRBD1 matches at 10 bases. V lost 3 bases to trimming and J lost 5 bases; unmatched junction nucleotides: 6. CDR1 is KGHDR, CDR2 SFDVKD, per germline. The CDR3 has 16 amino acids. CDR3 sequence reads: CATSDGQGVLDQPQHF. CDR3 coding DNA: TGTGCCACCAGTGATGGACAGGGGGTCCTAGATCAGCCCCAGCATTTT.

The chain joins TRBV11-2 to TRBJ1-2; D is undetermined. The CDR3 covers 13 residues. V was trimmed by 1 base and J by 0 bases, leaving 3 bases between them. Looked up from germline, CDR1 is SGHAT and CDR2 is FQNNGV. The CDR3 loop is CASSLGANYGYTF. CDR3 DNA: TGTGCCAGCAGCTTAGGAGCTAACTATGGCTACACCTTC.

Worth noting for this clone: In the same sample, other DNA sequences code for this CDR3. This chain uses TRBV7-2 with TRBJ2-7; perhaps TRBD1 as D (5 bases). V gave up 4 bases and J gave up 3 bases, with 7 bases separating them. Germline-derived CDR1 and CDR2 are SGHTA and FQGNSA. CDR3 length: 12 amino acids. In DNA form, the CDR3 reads TGTGCCAGCAGCTCGCAGGGCTACGAGCAGTACTTC. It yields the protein CASSSQGYEQYF. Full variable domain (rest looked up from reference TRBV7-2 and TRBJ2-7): GAGVSQSPSNKVTEKGKDVELRCDPISGHTALYWYRQSLGQGLEFLIYFQGNSAPDKSGLPSDRFSAERTGGSVSTLTIQRTQQEDSAVYLCASSSQGYEQYFGPGTRLTVT.

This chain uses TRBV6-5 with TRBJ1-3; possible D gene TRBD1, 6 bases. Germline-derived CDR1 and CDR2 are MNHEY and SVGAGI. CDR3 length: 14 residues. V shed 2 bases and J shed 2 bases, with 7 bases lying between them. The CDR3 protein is CASSYRDTGNTIYF. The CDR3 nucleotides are TGTGCCAGCAGTTACAGGGACACTGGAAACACCATATATTTT.

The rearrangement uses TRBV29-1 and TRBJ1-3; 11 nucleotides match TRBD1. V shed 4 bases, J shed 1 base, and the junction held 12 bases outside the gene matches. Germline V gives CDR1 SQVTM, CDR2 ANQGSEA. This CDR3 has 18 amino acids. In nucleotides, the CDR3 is TGCAGCGTTGCCCCGAGTACTGGACAGGGGGCTTCTGGAAACACCATATATTTT. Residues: CSVAPSTGQGASGNTIYF.